This T cell receptor beta chain was identified in a study of cytomegalovirus exposure and HLA in healthy donors. CDR3 length: 15 residues. Germline V CDR1 and CDR2: SGDLS, YYNGEE. Trimming cost V 3 bases and J 8 bases; bases outside gene matches: 5. In the PCR, 60 Vbeta and 13 Jbeta primers were used. Data came from immunoSEQ multiplex PCR; TCRdb stores just in-frame clones and leaves some out. This sample has under 95,000 clones, with more than 60% found just once. Source material: PBMCs. This chain uses TRBV9 with TRBJ2-1; TRBD2 matches at 13 bases. This TCR came from a boy younger than 18 in good health and CMV-seronegative. The chain's CDR3 is CASSAWTSGRDEQFF. CDR3 bases: TGTGCCAGCAGCGCGTGGACTAGCGGGAGAGATGAGCAGTTCTTC.